This T cell receptor beta chain was sequenced for a study of technical replicates of blood from several donors (dated by TCRdb to 2015 to 2018). On this clone itself: Its specific antigen is unknown. Base quality data are lacking; no much larger clone is found one base away.

Libraries came from the immunoSEQ multiplex PCR assay. TCRdb mirrors the immuneACCESS table, restricted to in-frame sequences. Some clones are absent from its copies; in checked studies, under half trace to an unresolved V gene, and the reason for the others is unknown. The sample table shows about 14,000 clones, and around four fifths are seen once. The top ten clones comprise around 10% of the sample. Taken from the germline V gene, the CDR1 and CDR2 loops are MGHRA and YSYEKL. The junction shows trimming of 4 bases on V and 8 bases on J, plus 11 bases between the germline ends. The CDR3 goes from the cysteine to the phenylalanine over 13 residues. The CDR3 DNA has 39 bases and is translated from base 1.

The receptor chain draws on TRBV4-1 and TRBJ1-4; a tentative D match to TRBD1 spans 5 bases. The sequenced sample consisted of PBMCs. This sequence originates from a human donor in good health. The CDR3 sequence is CASSLTKGEKLFF. The sequence in DNA is TGCGCCAGCAGCCTCACCAAGGGGGAAAAACTGTTTTTT.